A single sample gave rise to the 27 T cell receptor beta chains below, sequenced in a study of cytomegalovirus exposure and HLA in healthy donors. The PCR was carried out with 60 Vbeta primers and 13 Jbeta primers. Some clones are missing from TCRdb's copy, which holds only in-frame ones; the method was immunoSEQ multiplex PCR. The sample includes approximately 200,000 clones. Specimen: PBMCs. The origin of the receptors is a boy between 10 and 17 years old in good health and CMV-seronegative.

The chain joins TRBV7-6 to TRBJ2-3; the match to TRBD2 covers 7 bases. V lost 5 bases, J lost 4 bases, and 9 bases stayed unmatched. In germline, CDR1 is SGHVS, CDR2 FNYEAQ. The CDR3 has 15 residues. In DNA form, the CDR3 reads TGTGCCAGCAGCCCCCGTGGACTAGAGGCAGATACGCAGTATTTT. Amino acids: CASSPRGLEADTQYF.

The chain joins TRBV30 to TRBJ1-1, with TRBD1 identical over 7 bases. This CDR3 is built from 14 residues. CDR1 is GTSNPN and CDR2 is SVGIG in the germline V gene (reference sequence). V was pared by 5 bases and J by 1 base, with 7 bases of the junction left unmatched. The CDR3 DNA is TGTGCCTGGGCACCGACAGGGCGGAACACTGAAGCTTTCTTT. It is translated as CAWAPTGRNTEAFF.

The rearrangement joins TRBV19 to TRBJ1-2; D is unclear. CDR1 and CDR2 (germline): LNHDA, SQIVND (reference sequence). This CDR3 region has 12 residues. Trimming pared 5 bases from V and 7 bases from J, leaving 11 bases between. CDR3 coding DNA: TGTGCCAGTAGTTGGACTCTTACTGGCTACACCTTC. Amino acids: CASSWTLTGYTF.

The rearrangement links TRBV5-1 to TRBJ2-5; D ambiguous. Matching the DNA end better, TRBJ2-7 makes the J call doubtful. Germline V gene sequence: CDR1 SGHRS, CDR2 YFSETQ. The CDR3 covers 15 residues. This CDR3 is CASSLTATSSYEQYF. Written as DNA, the CDR3 is TGCGCCAGCAGCTTAACAGCTACGAGCTCCTACGAGCAGTACTTC.

This sequence joins TRBV5-4 and TRBJ1-1, with D uncertain. The V gene's germline CDR1 is SGHNT and CDR2 YYREEE (reference sequence). This CDR3 is built from 16 residues. The V end lost 0 bases, the J end lost 2 bases, and 14 bases lay between the germline ends. The CDR3 region has the DNA TGTGCCAGCAGCTTGGAACTCCAGGAGGCTAACACTGAAGCTTTCTTT. This sequence encodes CASSLELQEANTEAFF.

The chain recombines TRBV5-8 with TRBJ1-2; 8 bases fit TRBD1. With V trimmed by 2 bases and J by 1 base, 10 bases remained unmatched. The CDR3 spans 17 residues. Germline V gene lookup returns CDR1 SGHTS and CDR2 YDEGEE. CDR3 region: CASSFPPRTGHNYGYTF. In DNA form, the CDR3 reads TGTGCCAGCAGCTTCCCACCGCGGACAGGGCATAACTATGGCTACACCTTC.

The chain links TRBV7-9 to TRBJ1-1, with 7 bases matching TRBD1. The V gene end was trimmed by 3 bases and the J gene end by 4 bases; junction bases not matched to a gene: 5. The CDR3 length is 14 residues. Germline values: CDR1 SEHNR, CDR2 FQNEAQ (reference sequence). CDR3 DNA sequence: TGTGCCAGCAGCTTTACAGGGGCCTTCACTGAAGCTTTCTTT. Protein sequence: CASSFTGAFTEAFF.

The V gene is TRBV20-1, the J gene TRBJ1-1; TRBD1 is a possible D gene (5 bases). This CDR3 contains 11 residues. V was pared by 7 bases and J by 5 bases, with 11 bases between. CDR1 and CDR2 from the germline V gene are DFQATT and SNEGSKA (reference sequence). CDR3 protein: CSGQGPTEAFF. CDR3 coding DNA: TGCAGTGGCCAGGGTCCGACTGAAGCTTTCTTT.

The J gene is TRBJ1-2, the V gene TRBV4-3, with 10 bases fitting TRBD1. Looked up from germline, CDR1 is LGHNA and CDR2 is YSLEER. The CDR3 is 15 residues long. With V trimmed by 3 bases and J by 5 bases, 6 bases remained unmatched. The CDR3 DNA is TGCGCCAGCAGCCAGGTTTGGACAGGGGGGTATGGCTACACCTTC. Translation gives CASSQVWTGGYGYTF.

The chain recombines TRBV5-8 with TRBJ1-1; D is unresolved. CDR3 length equals 12 residues. Trimming removed 6 bases from V and 4 bases from J, with 10 bases in between. Germline CDR1 and CDR2: SGHTS and YDEGEE. CDR3 DNA sequence: TGTGCCAGCATCCCCGGTATCACTGAAGCTTTCTTT. It encodes CASIPGITEAFF. Supplemented by reference TRBV5-8 and TRBJ1-1, the full variable domain reads EAGVTQSPTHLIKTRGQQATLRCSPISGHTSVYWYQQALGLGLQFLLWYDEGEERNRGNFPPRFSGRQFPNYSSELNVNALELEDSALYLCASIPGITEAFFGQGTRLTVV.

The rearrangement uses TRBV18 and TRBJ2-7; a weak D match, TRBD1 (6 bases). Trimming took off 2 bases at V and 0 bases at J, with 11 bases between the two ends. The CDR3 is made up of 15 amino acids. Germline V gene sequence: CDR1 KGHSH, CDR2 LQKENI. Here the CDR3 reads CASSPKDRLSYEQYF. DNA for the CDR3: TGTGCCAGCTCACCAAAGGACAGACTCTCCTACGAGCAGTACTTC.

The chain couples TRBV6-5 to TRBJ1-2; the match to TRBD1 covers 7 bases. The V gene's germline CDR1 is MNHEY and CDR2 SVGAGI. The CDR3 length is 15 residues. The V gene end was trimmed by 2 bases and the J gene end by 7 bases; junction bases not matched to a gene: 10. The CDR3 protein is CASSYTSGTASGYTF. The CDR3 DNA follows: TGTGCCAGCAGTTACACCTCCGGGACAGCCTCTGGCTACACCTTC.

V usage is TRBV7-2 and J usage is TRBJ1-1; D is perhaps TRBD1 (5 bases). The CDR3 extends over 12 amino acids. Trimming removed 5 bases at V and 6 bases at J, with 10 bases between. Germline V gene sequence: CDR1 SGHTA, CDR2 FQGNSA. CDR3 DNA: TGTGCCAGCAGCCGACAGCATCCTGAAGCTTTCTTT. Protein: CASSRQHPEAFF.

V and J are TRBV9 and TRBJ2-5; 8 positions match TRBD2. Germline V gene sequence: CDR1 SGDLS, CDR2 YYNGEE. The V gene end was trimmed by 0 bases and the J gene end by 5 bases; junction bases not matched to a gene: 12. The CDR3 covers 17 residues. The CDR3 is CASSVGLISGESETQYF. The CDR3 DNA is TGTGCCAGCAGCGTAGGGCTCATTAGCGGGGAATCGGAGACCCAGTACTTC.

The rearrangement joins TRBV27 to TRBJ1-6, with a tentative D call TRBD1 (5 bases). The length of the CDR3 is 14 residues. The V gene lost 7 bases and the J gene lost 6 bases, with 13 bases spanning the gap. Germline CDR1 is MNHEY and CDR2 is SMNVEV (reference sequence). The CDR3 spells CASTLGGVNSPLHF. CDR3 DNA: TGTGCCAGCACCCTCGGGGGAGTTAATTCACCCCTCCACTTT.

This chain connects TRBV6-5 to TRBJ1-1; no definite D call. V gave up 2 bases and J gave up 0 bases, with 7 bases separating them. CDR1 and CDR2 (germline): MNHEY, SVGAGI. The CDR3 consists of 14 residues. The CDR3 loop reads CASSYERVNTEAFF. CDR3 coding DNA: TGTGCCAGCAGTTACGAACGGGTGAACACTGAAGCTTTCTTT.

The V gene is TRBV5-4, the J gene TRBJ2-5; tentatively, D is TRBD1 (5 bases). Trimming cost V 4 bases and J 4 bases, with 20 bases left between them. The CDR3 sequence is 16 residues long. Germline CDR1 and CDR2: SGHNT and YYREEE (reference sequence). The chain's CDR3 is CASSTIRDNLPETQYF. DNA for the CDR3: TGTGCCAGCAGCACAATCAGGGATAACCTTCCAGAGACCCAGTACTTC.

The J gene is TRBJ1-1, the V gene TRBV28; unclear D gene. CDR3 size: 13 residues. Trimming cost V 2 bases and J 1 base, with 5 bases left between them. The germline gives CDR1 MDHEN, CDR2 SYDVKM. CDR3 region: CASSLGQNTEAFF. The CDR3 region has the DNA TGTGCCAGCAGTTTAGGGCAGAACACTGAAGCTTTCTTT.

The J gene is TRBJ2-7, the V gene TRBV5-4; 8 bases are a match to TRBD1. CDR1 is SGHNT, CDR2 YYREEE, per germline (reference sequence). Trimming removed 1 base from V and 4 bases from J; junction bases left unmatched: 1. The CDR3 totals 13 residues. CDR3 DNA sequence: TGTGCCAGCAGCTTGACAGGGGGTTACGAGCAGTACTTC. Its translation is CASSLTGGYEQYF.

V and J are TRBV4-3 and TRBJ2-7, with D possibly being TRBD2 (5 bases). CDR1 and CDR2 from the germline V gene are LGHNA and YSLEER. V dropped 1 base and J dropped 0 bases, with 19 bases sitting between them. CDR3 size: 18 residues. The CDR3 reads CASSQGWVGREYSYEQYF. CDR3 nucleotide sequence: TGCGCCAGCAGCCAAGGCTGGGTAGGACGGGAATACTCCTACGAGCAGTACTTC.

The V gene is TRBV7-9, the J gene TRBJ1-4, with 9 nucleotides matching TRBD1. This CDR3 comprises 19 residues. Trimming at V came to 5 bases and at J to 4 bases, leaving 17 bases not matched to a gene. CDR1 and CDR2 from the germline V gene are SEHNR and FQNEAQ (reference sequence). The CDR3 bases are TGTGCCAGCAGCGAGATTAGTGAGGACAGGGGCGCGTTTAATGAAAAACTGTTTTTT. This gives the protein CASSEISEDRGAFNEKLFF.

The rearrangement uses TRBV19 and TRBJ2-1, with TRBD2 matching over 8 bases. The CDR3 is 14 residues long. The V and J ends lost 7 bases and 9 bases, in that order; junction bases with no gene match: 11. Germline loops: CDR1 LNHDA, CDR2 SQIVND (reference sequence). CDR3 nucleotide sequence: TGTGCCAGTACTATCGGGGGGGCCGCCGGTGAGCAGTTCTTC. Translating it yields CASTIGGAAGEQFF.

The CDR3 DNA follows: TGTGCCAGCAGTATAGCGGGGGTTAGCACAGATACGCAGTATTTT. This sequence encodes CASSIAGVSTDTQYF. The chain couples TRBV11-3 to TRBJ2-3, with 9 nucleotides matching TRBD2. This CDR3 comprises 15 residues. Germline values: CDR1 SGHNT, CDR2 YENEEA. The V gene end was trimmed by 6 bases and the J gene end by 0 bases; junction bases not matched to a gene: 4.

The J gene is TRBJ2-2, the V gene TRBV28; 10 bases match TRBD1. The V segment lost 11 bases and the J segment 7 bases; nucleotides outside the gene matches: 7. Germline V gives CDR1 MDHEN, CDR2 SYDVKM. This CDR3 has 13 residues. DNA of the CDR3: TGTGCCGGGGGACAGGGGAATATCGGGGAGCTGTTTTTT. Translated, it gives CAGGQGNIGELFF.

This sequence joins TRBV27 and TRBJ1-6; D uncertain. The CDR3 sequence is 16 residues long. Germline V gene lookup returns CDR1 MNHEY and CDR2 SMNVEV (reference sequence). V was trimmed by 2 bases and J by 0 bases, leaving 8 bases between them. The DNA for the CDR3 is TGTGCCAGCAGTTTACGGGGAAGCTCCTATAATTCACCCCTCCACTTT. It specifies CASSLRGSSYNSPLHF.

This rearrangement joins TRBV11-2 to TRBJ1-1; 9 nucleotides align to TRBD1. This CDR3 region has 15 residues. CDR1 is SGHAT, CDR2 FQNNGV, per germline. The V and J ends lost 5 bases and 1 base, in that order; junction bases with no gene match: 5. In nucleotides, the CDR3 is TGTGCCAGCAGCCTAACAGGGGGCGGGAACACTGAAGCTTTCTTT. Protein: CASSLTGGGNTEAFF.

The genes are TRBV2 and TRBJ2-7; TRBD2 is a possible D gene (7 bases). CDR1 is SNHLY and CDR2 is FYNNEI in the germline V gene. This CDR3 is built from 12 residues. The V gene lost 7 bases and the J gene lost 2 bases, with 9 bases spanning the gap. In DNA form, the CDR3 reads TGTGCCAGCAAGGGGGGGACCTACGAGCAGTACTTC. Translation gives CASKGGTYEQYF.